Each of the 13 T cell receptor beta chains below was sequenced from the same sample in a study of shared clonotypes between healthy human individuals. Assay used: immunoSEQ multiplex PCR; TCRdb lists only in-frame clones, some missing. This table holds millions of clones, around 95% found once. Sequenced input: naive CD4+ T cells sorted from blood. Subset reported: CD45RA+ positively selected. The receptors were sampled from a man aged 18-30 years in good health.

V is TRBV4-2 and J is TRBJ2-2; tentative D call: TRBD1 (6 bases). The ends were cut back, 4 bases at V and 5 bases at J, with 8 bases in the middle. Looked up from germline, CDR1 is LGHNA and CDR2 is YNFKEQ. The CDR3 is 13 residues long. The CDR3 region is CASSPQGTGELFF. The CDR3 DNA reads as TGTGCCAGCAGCCCACAGGGTACCGGGGAGCTGTTTTTT.

The chain uses TRBV5-4 and TRBJ2-5; D possibly corresponds to TRBD2 (7 bases). From germline, CDR1 is SGHNT and CDR2 YYREEE (reference sequence). Trimming took off 2 bases at V and 4 bases at J, with 18 bases between the two ends. This CDR3 has 16 amino acids. The CDR3 DNA sequence: TGTGCCAGCAGCTTTGGTGGGGGGGCCGTTAGAGAGACCCAGTACTTC. Translated, it gives CASSFGGGAVRETQYF.

On this clone itself: Just one base apart from a much larger clone, this may be a read error. The V and J genes are TRBV6-6 and TRBJ1-4; 7 bases align to TRBD1. CDR1 and CDR2 (germline): MNHNY, SVGAGI (reference sequence). This CDR3 is 15 amino acids long. This CDR3 reads CAGSYAGTDNEKLFF. In DNA, the CDR3 is TGTGCCGGCAGTTACGCCGGGACAGATAATGAAAAACTGTTTTTT.

The chain is built from TRBV7-8 and TRBJ1-6; D is unclear. Germline lookup yields CDR1 SGHVS and CDR2 FQNEAQ. Trimming cost V 2 bases and J 14 bases, with 19 bases left between them. This CDR3 comprises 15 residues. Here the CDR3 reads CASSLSRLTPWALHF. The CDR3 nucleotides read TGTGCCAGCAGCTTATCAAGACTTACCCCATGGGCCCTCCACTTT.

The V and J genes are TRBV28 and TRBJ1-6, with D uncertain. Deletions cut 2 bases from V and 6 bases from J, with 11 bases between. The germline V gene encodes CDR1 MDHEN and CDR2 SYDVKM. The CDR3 spans 15 residues. The CDR3 is CASSLVGRTNSPLHF. For the CDR3, the DNA is TGTGCCAGCAGTTTAGTAGGTCGGACTAATTCACCCCTCCACTTT.

The J gene is TRBJ1-5, the V gene TRBV7-2; D not resolved. V was pared by 1 base and J by 0 bases, with 7 bases between. The length of the CDR3 is 15 residues. Germline CDR1 and CDR2: SGHTA and FQGNSA. CDR3: CASSLDVSSNQPQHF. In DNA form, the CDR3 reads TGTGCCAGCAGCTTAGACGTCAGTAGCAATCAGCCCCAGCATTTT.

The rearrangement uses TRBV15 and TRBJ2-3; D perhaps matches TRBD1 (6 bases). Looked up from germline, CDR1 is LNHNV and CDR2 is YYDKDF (reference sequence). V was trimmed by 8 bases and J by 4 bases, leaving 16 bases between them. This CDR3 spans 14 amino acids. CDR3 DNA sequence: TGTGCCACCCCGAATTTGTCAGGGGCAGATACGCAGTATTTT. Its protein product is CATPNLSGADTQYF. Complete variable domain (other parts from reference TRBV15 and TRBJ2-3): DAMVIQNPRYQVTQFGKPVTLSCSQTLNHNVMYWYQQKSSQAPKLLFHYYDKDFNNEADTPDNFQSRRPNTSFCFLDIRSPGLGDTAMYLCATPNLSGADTQYFGPGTRLTVL.

In its sample, this clone was seen once. Given a much more abundant clone one base away, this may be a read error. The chain recombines TRBV25-1 with TRBJ1-4; TRBD1 matches 8 bases. This CDR3 region has 15 residues. From germline, CDR1 is MGHDK and CDR2 SYGVNS. V trimming: 5 bases; J trimming: 11 bases; junction bases outside the gene matches: 13. CDR3 in amino acids: CASSPRGQGEGKLFF. The CDR3 coding sequence is TGTGCCAGCAGTCCCAGAGGACAGGGAGAGGGGAAACTGTTTTTT.

V is TRBV5-1 and J is TRBJ1-1; D uncertain. V gave up 2 bases and J gave up 1 base, with 9 bases separating them. CDR1 SGHRS and CDR2 YFSETQ come from the germline V gene. The CDR3 is made up of 14 amino acids. The CDR3 coding sequence is TGCGCCAGCAGCTTCGGTCCCGCGAACACTGAAGCTTTCTTT. It translates to CASSFGPANTEAFF.

The V and J genes are TRBV28 and TRBJ2-7, with 10 bases aligning to TRBD1. The CDR3 covers 13 residues. Germline trimming cut 6 bases from V and 6 bases from J; bases unmatched to any gene: 5. Germline V gene sequence: CDR1 MDHEN, CDR2 SYDVKM. The CDR3 loop reads CASRSDRGREQYF. Here the CDR3 DNA reads TGTGCCAGCAGATCCGACAGGGGGCGCGAGCAGTACTTC.

The J gene is TRBJ1-5, the V gene TRBV19; D is unresolved. With 5 bases removed from V and 0 bases from J, the gap between germline ends came to 5 bases. From germline, CDR1 is LNHDA and CDR2 SQIVND (reference sequence). This CDR3 is built from 13 residues. The CDR3 coding sequence is TGTGCCAGTAGTTTAACTAGCAATCAGCCCCAGCATTTT. Its translation: CASSLTSNQPQHF.

The chain carries TRBV30 and TRBJ2-1; D gene uncertain. Trimming left V 5 bases short and J 10 bases short, with 15 bases between. From germline, CDR1 is GTSNPN and CDR2 SVGIG (reference sequence). The CDR3 contains 12 residues. DNA of the CDR3: TGTGCCTGGGGCGTGGTTCCTGGCGAGCAGTTCTTC. Its protein product is CAWGVVPGEQFF.

The CDR3 is CASTAGGNNQPQHF. The CDR3 bases are TGTGCCAGTACCGCCGGGGGGAATAATCAGCCCCAGCATTTT. V is TRBV19 and J is TRBJ1-5; D perhaps matches TRBD1 (5 bases). The germline V gene encodes CDR1 LNHDA and CDR2 SQIVND (reference sequence). The CDR3 is made up of 14 amino acids. The V end lost 7 bases, the J end lost 4 bases, and 14 bases lay between the germline ends.